This T cell receptor beta chain was sequenced for a study of T-cell reconstitution after alpha-beta-depleted transplantation in children. This sample's TCRbeta library carried unique molecular identifier barcodes. A single record per CDR3 protein comes from TCRdb applying MiXCR to the PCR reads. The data hold 330,000 or so distinct CDR3 sequences, with 7.5% to 9% observed a single time. Only a few counts were recorded for this clonotype. Its antigen remains unknown. CDR3 length: 15 residues. The J segment lost 2 bases and the V segment lost 2 bases, leaving 4 bases of the junction unmatched. Germline V gives CDR1 MNHEY, CDR2 SVGEGT. Findings and limits, study-wide: T cells produced anew were the main source of T-cell counts and diversity one year after transplant. Surviving thymic progenitors and recipient T cells were the source of high TCRbeta diversity at day 60 in some patients. There were reportedly several hundred expanded graft clones from which alpha-beta T cells came about two months after transplant.

This material consisted of peripheral blood, taken 360 days after TCRalphabeta/CD19-depleted stem cell transplant. The chain couples TRBV6-2 or TRBV6-3 to TRBJ2-7, with TRBD2 matching over 9 bases. This TCR was recovered from a female patient between 2 and 15 years old who had a stem cell transplant for Fanconi anemia, so the T cells may come from the graft donor. The CDR3 DNA is TGTGCCAGCAGTTACGAGACTAGCGGACCCTACGAGCAGTACTTC. The encoded protein is CASSYETSGPYEQYF.